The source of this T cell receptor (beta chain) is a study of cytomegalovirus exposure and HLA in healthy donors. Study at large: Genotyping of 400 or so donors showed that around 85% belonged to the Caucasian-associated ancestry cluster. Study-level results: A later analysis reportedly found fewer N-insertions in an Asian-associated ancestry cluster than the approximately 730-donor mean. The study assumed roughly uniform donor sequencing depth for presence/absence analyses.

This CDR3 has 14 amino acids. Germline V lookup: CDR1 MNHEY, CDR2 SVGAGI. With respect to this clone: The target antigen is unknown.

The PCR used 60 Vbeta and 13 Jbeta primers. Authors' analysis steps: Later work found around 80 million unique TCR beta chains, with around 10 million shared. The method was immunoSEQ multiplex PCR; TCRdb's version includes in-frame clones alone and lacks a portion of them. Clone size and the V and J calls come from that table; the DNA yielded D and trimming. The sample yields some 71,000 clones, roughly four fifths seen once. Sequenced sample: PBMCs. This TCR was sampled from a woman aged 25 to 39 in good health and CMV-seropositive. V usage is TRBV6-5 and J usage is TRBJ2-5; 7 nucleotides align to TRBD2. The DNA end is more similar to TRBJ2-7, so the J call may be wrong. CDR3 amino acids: CASSYRGSSYEQYF. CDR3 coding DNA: TGTGCCAGCAGTTACCGCGGGAGCTCCTACGAGCAGTACTTC.